The 13 T cell receptor beta chains reported below all come from one sample, sequenced in a study of cytomegalovirus exposure and HLA in healthy donors. The PCR was carried out with 60 Vbeta primers and 13 Jbeta primers. Measured with immunoSEQ multiplex PCR; TCRdb has only the in-frame clones, and not every one. The sample contains some 150,000 clones, roughly 89% of which appear only once. Specimen: PBMCs. Receptor source: a woman aged 25-40 years in good health and CMV-seronegative.

V gene TRBV6-5 combines with J gene TRBJ1-2, with unresolved D. V gave up 8 bases and J gave up 3 bases, with 7 bases separating them. The CDR3 is 11 residues long. Germline CDR1 reads MNHEY; CDR2 reads SVGAGI. CDR3 DNA sequence: TGTGCCAGCGGGGAGGACTATGGCTACACCTTC. The encoded protein is CASGEDYGYTF.

J is TRBJ2-5 and V is TRBV2; a possible D gene is TRBD2 (6 bases). The J call could be wrong; TRBJ2-7 is a better fit for the DNA end. The CDR3 consists of 14 residues. Germline assignment: CDR1 SNHLY and CDR2 FYNNEI. The DNA of the CDR3 is TGTGCCAGCAGGCGGGACTTCAGCTCCTACGAGCAGTACTTC. This encodes CASRRDFSSYEQYF.

The chain links TRBV7-6 to TRBJ2-5; 7 bases match TRBD2. CDR1 is SGHVS and CDR2 is FNYEAQ in the germline V gene. V lost 2 bases and J lost 2; bases outside the gene matches: 26. CDR3 length equals 22 residues. The CDR3 loop is CASSLWGRGGYSGPSTQETQYF. The CDR3 DNA is TGTGCCAGCAGCTTATGGGGCCGGGGAGGGTATAGCGGTCCGTCCACTCAAGAGACCCAGTACTTC.

The chain is built from TRBV19 and TRBJ2-5; 15 nucleotides agree with TRBD2. The germline gives CDR1 LNHDA, CDR2 SQIVND (reference sequence). With 10 bases clipped from V and 1 base from J, the junction kept 4 bases outside the gene matches. CDR3 size: 15 residues. CDR3 sequence: CATTGLAGGQETQYF. The DNA for the CDR3 is TGTGCCACCACGGGACTAGCGGGAGGCCAAGAGACCCAGTACTTC.

This sequence joins TRBV4-1 and TRBJ2-2; 12 bases line up with TRBD1. This CDR3 is 16 amino acids long. From germline, CDR1 is MGHRA and CDR2 YSYEKL. V dropped 0 bases and J dropped 5; count of bases not matched to a gene: 1. The CDR3 coding sequence is TGCGCCAGCAGCCAAGAGGGACAGGGGGCGACCGGGGAGCTGTTTTTT. The encoded protein is CASSQEGQGATGELFF.

Here the CDR3 reads CASSRDRGLGTEAFF. CDR3 in DNA: TGTGCCAGCAGCCGAGACAGGGGGCTGGGGACTGAAGCTTTCTTT. The chain uses TRBV2 and TRBJ1-1, with 10 positions matching TRBD1. After removal of 6 bases from V and 5 bases from J, the junction contained 9 bases not matched to a gene. The CDR3 runs to 15 residues. The germline V gene has CDR1 SNHLY and CDR2 FYNNEI.

The rearrangement uses TRBV19 and TRBJ2-6, with a weak D call TRBD2 (7 bases). The V and J ends lost 8 bases and 1 base respectively, with 15 bases between them. This CDR3 has 16 amino acids. Germline V gene sequence: CDR1 LNHDA, CDR2 SQIVND (reference sequence). CDR3 residues: CASARGGGSGANVLTF. The CDR3 bases are TGTGCCAGTGCAAGGGGGGGCGGGTCTGGGGCCAACGTCCTGACTTTC.

The V call is TRBV7-8, the J call TRBJ1-2, with D possibly TRBD1 on 6 matching bases. Germline V gives CDR1 SGHVS, CDR2 FQNEAQ. There are 15 residues in the CDR3. V dropped 1 base and J dropped 4 bases, with 13 bases sitting between them. DNA for the CDR3: TGTGCCAGCAGCTTAGACCTCCCAGGGGCCTATGGCTACACCTTC. This translates into CASSLDLPGAYGYTF.

The CDR3 loop is CASSSGLAGGFGEDTQYF. CDR3 in DNA: TGTGCCAGCAGCTCCGGACTAGCGGGGGGTTTTGGGGAGGATACGCAGTATTTT. The chain couples TRBV11-2 to TRBJ2-3; 14 positions match TRBD2. V shed 4 bases and J 6 bases; nucleotides not matched to a gene: 12. Germline V gene data show CDR1 as SGHAT and CDR2 as FQNNGV. The CDR3 consists of 18 residues. Full variable domain (rest looked up from reference TRBV11-2 and TRBJ2-3): EAGVAQSPRYKIIEKRQSVAFWCNPISGHATLYWYQQILGQGPKLLIQFQNNGVVDDSQLPKDRFSAERLKGVDSTLKIQPAKLEDSAVYLCASSSGLAGGFGEDTQYFGPGTRLTVL.

This chain uses TRBV7-2 with TRBJ2-3, with D maybe TRBD1 (6 bases). This CDR3 region has 14 residues. The V gene lost 2 bases and the J gene lost 5 bases, with 11 bases spanning the gap. The germline V gene has CDR1 SGHTA and CDR2 FQGNSA. The CDR3 here is CASSLLTGLDTQYF. CDR3 in DNA: TGTGCCAGCAGCTTACTCACAGGGCTAGATACGCAGTATTTT. The full variable domain, its missing parts supplied by reference TRBV7-2 and TRBJ2-3, is GAGVSQSPSNKVTEKGKDVELRCDPISGHTALYWYRQSLGQGLEFLIYFQGNSAPDKSGLPSDRFSAERTGGSVSTLTIQRTQQEDSAVYLCASSLLTGLDTQYFGPGTRLTVL.

The chain combines TRBV27 with TRBJ1-5; the match to TRBD1 covers 7 bases. Germline values: CDR1 MNHEY, CDR2 SMNVEV (reference sequence). The CDR3 consists of 17 residues. Trimming at V came to 5 bases and at J to 4 bases, leaving 14 bases not matched to a gene. CDR3 nucleotides: TGTGCCAGCAGTGAGAGAATCGGGGACAGTAGGAATCAGCCCCAGCATTTT. Translating it yields CASSERIGDSRNQPQHF.

This clone was seen a handful of times. The rearrangement links TRBV19 to TRBJ2-2; 8 bases agree with TRBD1. Germline assignment: CDR1 LNHDA and CDR2 SQIVND (reference sequence). The V gene end was trimmed by 4 bases and the J gene end by 5 bases; junction bases not matched to a gene: 3. The CDR3 sequence is 14 residues long. The CDR3 is CASSTGGATGELFF. The CDR3 DNA sequence: TGTGCCAGTAGTACAGGGGGCGCGACCGGGGAGCTGTTTTTT. The full variable domain, its missing parts supplied by reference TRBV19 and TRBJ2-2, is DGGITQSPKYLFRKEGQNVTLSCEQNLNHDAMYWYRQDPGQGLRLIYYSQIVNDFQKGDIAEGYSVSREKKESFPLTVTSAQKNPTAFYLCASSTGGATGELFFGEGSRLTVL.

V and J are TRBV7-9 and TRBJ2-1; no firm D call. The CDR3 is 15 amino acids. The V gene lost 0 bases and the J gene lost 8 bases, with 14 bases spanning the gap. Germline lookup yields CDR1 SEHNR and CDR2 FQNEAQ (reference sequence). CDR3: CASSLAQVVFHEQFF. In DNA form, the CDR3 reads TGTGCCAGCAGCTTAGCTCAGGTAGTTTTCCATGAGCAGTTCTTC.